The rows below give T cell receptor beta chains drawn from one sample of a study of shared clonotypes between healthy human individuals. Produced via immunoSEQ multiplex PCR; TCRdb's table is partial and in-frame only. Of 650,000 to 800,000 clones listed, just over 90% are singletons. The specimen sequenced was naive CD8+ T cells sorted from blood. The receptors stem from a man aged 30-40 years in good health. Both conserved end residues are part of each CDR3. Each record gives: V gene, CDR3 length, J gene, clone size, D gene, CDR3 DNA, CDR3 protein. The D gene is left open where the match is weak. Clone size is shown for a subset of rows, as once, few, many or a class of expanded clone.

V: TRBV19; length: 14; J: TRBJ1-4; size: NA; D: TRBD1; DNA: TGTGCCAGTAGTCTCCGGGACAGGAATGAAAAACTGTTTTTT; CDR3: CASSLRDRNEKLFF
V: TRBV30; length: 11; J: TRBJ2-2; size: NA; D: NA; DNA: TGTGCCTCCGGGCGCGCCGGGGAGCTGTTTTTT; CDR3: CASGRAGELFF
V: TRBV11-2; length: 18; J: TRBJ2-7; size: NA; D: TRBD2; DNA: TGTGCCAGCAGCCCGGGACTAGCGGGGCTTAGAGGGTCCTACGAGCAGTACTTC; CDR3: CASSPGLAGLRGSYEQYF
V: TRBV11-2; length: 14; J: TRBJ2-2; size: NA; D: TRBD1; DNA: TGTGCCAGCAGCGCCTCAGGGGGAACCGGGGAGCTGTTTTTT; CDR3: CASSASGGTGELFF
V: TRBV5-4; length: 14; J: TRBJ2-1; size: NA; D: NA; DNA: TGTGCCAGCAGCTTGGGCACAGGCCCCAATGAGCAGTTCTTC; CDR3: CASSLGTGPNEQFF
V: TRBV9; length: 15; J: TRBJ2-6; size: NA; D: NA; DNA: TGTGCCAGCAGCGGCGGAGACTCTGGGGCCAACGTCCTGACTTTC; CDR3: CASSGGDSGANVLTF
V: TRBV14; length: 16; J: TRBJ1-4; size: NA; D: NA; DNA: TGTGCCAGCAGCGCGGCCGGGACTCGGGGAAATGAAAAACTGTTTTTT; CDR3: CASSAAGTRGNEKLFF
V: TRBV4-1; length: 14; J: TRBJ2-2; size: NA; D: TRBD2; DNA: TGCGCCAGCAGCCCAGCGGGAGACACCGGGGAGCTGTTTTTT; CDR3: CASSPAGDTGELFF
V: TRBV4-3; length: 16; J: TRBJ2-2; size: NA; D: TRBD2; DNA: TGCGCCAGCAGCCAAGGTAGTAGCGGGAGCACCGGGGAGCTGTTTTTT; CDR3: CASSQGSSGSTGELFF
V: TRBV7-9; length: 13; J: TRBJ2-7; size: NA; D: NA; DNA: TGTGCCAGCAGCCTCGGGACGAACTACGAGCAGTACTTC; CDR3: CASSLGTNYEQYF
V: TRBV28; length: 12; J: TRBJ1-1; size: few; D: NA; DNA: TGTGCCAGCAGTTTATGGGCAGCTGAAGCTTTCTTT; CDR3: CASSLWAAEAFF
V: TRBV7-9; length: 15; J: TRBJ2-1; size: once; D: TRBD1; DNA: TGTGCCAGCAGCTCCCGGGACAGGGGGGACAATGAGCAGTTCTTC; CDR3: CASSSRDRGDNEQFF
V: TRBV10-3; length: 13; J: TRBJ2-1; size: once; D: TRBD2; DNA: TGTGCCACCCAACCGGCGGGAGGGTGGGAGCAGTTCTTC; CDR3: CATQPAGGWEQFF
V: TRBV27; length: 12; J: TRBJ2-5; size: NA; D: NA; DNA: TGTGCAAGCGGTATCTACCAAGAGACCCAGTACTTC; CDR3: CASGIYQETQYF
V: TRBV10-3; length: 17; J: TRBJ1-5; size: NA; D: NA; DNA: TGTGCCATCAGTGAAATACCAGCGGACTTCAGCAATCAGCCCCAGCATTTT; CDR3: CAISEIPADFSNQPQHF
V: TRBV4-3; length: 16; J: TRBJ2-3; size: NA; D: NA; DNA: TGCGCCAGCAGCCAAGATTTAGCGGAAGGCACAGATACGCAGTATTTT; CDR3: CASSQDLAEGTDTQYF
V: TRBV7-8; length: 14; J: TRBJ2-1; size: NA; D: NA; DNA: TGTGCCAGCGGGATAGCGCACGTGAACAATGAGCAGTTCTTC; CDR3: CASGIAHVNNEQFF
V: TRBV18; length: 18; J: TRBJ2-7; size: NA; D: NA; DNA: TGTGCCAGCTCACCACCGACAAAAACGGACTACCGGTCCTACGAGCAGTACTTC; CDR3: CASSPPTKTDYRSYEQYF
V: TRBV28; length: 13; J: TRBJ2-5; size: NA; D: TRBD2; DNA: TGTGCCAGCAGTATAGCGGGAGAAGAGACCCAGTACTTC; CDR3: CASSIAGEETQYF
V: TRBV28; length: 16; J: TRBJ2-3; size: NA; D: NA; DNA: TGTGCCAGCAGTTCCCCTCTAGCGAGCGGGACAGATACGCAGTATTTT; CDR3: CASSSPLASGTDTQYF
V: TRBV4-1; length: 14; J: TRBJ2-7; size: NA; D: NA; DNA: TGCGCCAGCAGCCAAGATTTGGGCACCTACGAGCAGTACTTC; CDR3: CASSQDLGTYEQYF
V: TRBV2; length: 16; J: TRBJ1-4; size: NA; D: TRBD1; DNA: TGTGCCAGCAGTGACACCGACAGGGCTACGACGGGAAAACTGTTTTTT; CDR3: CASSDTDRATTGKLFF
V: TRBV7-9; length: 13; J: TRBJ1-4; size: NA; D: NA; DNA: TGTGCCAGCAGGGCCCCAACTAATGAAAAACTGTTTTTT; CDR3: CASRAPTNEKLFF
V: TRBV29-1; length: 11; J: TRBJ1-2; size: once; D: NA; DNA: TGCAGCGTTGAAAGGGAGGACAGCTACACCTTC; CDR3: CSVEREDSYTF
V: TRBV9; length: 14; J: TRBJ2-7; size: NA; D: TRBD1; DNA: TGTGCCAGCAGCGTAGGCGACAGGGGGCGCGAGCAGTACTTC; CDR3: CASSVGDRGREQYF
V: TRBV2; length: 14; J: TRBJ2-7; size: NA; D: TRBD2; DNA: TGTGCCAGCAGTGACTATGGGACTAGATACGAGCAGTACTTC; CDR3: CASSDYGTRYEQYF
V: TRBV11-2; length: 14; J: TRBJ1-5; size: once; D: NA; DNA: TGTGCCAGCAGCTTAGGGGTCGCCAATCAGCCCCAGCATTTT; CDR3: CASSLGVANQPQHF
V: TRBV14; length: 14; J: TRBJ2-7; size: NA; D: NA; DNA: TGTGCCAGCAGCCAAGTTTCCGGATCCTACGAGCAGTACTTC; CDR3: CASSQVSGSYEQYF
V: TRBV30; length: 15; J: TRBJ2-1; size: NA; D: NA; DNA: TGTGCCTGGAGTATAACTAGTACCCCCGGCAATGAGCAGTTCTTC; CDR3: CAWSITSTPGNEQFF
V: TRBV7-9; length: 17; J: TRBJ2-2; size: NA; D: TRBD2; DNA: TGTGCCAGCAGGGAGCTGGGCGGGGGTAGAAACACCGGGGAGCTGTTTTTT; CDR3: CASRELGGGRNTGELFF
V: TRBV9; length: 14; J: TRBJ2-1; size: NA; D: TRBD2; DNA: TGTGCCAGCAGCATAGCGGGAGGCACGGATGAGCAGTTCTTC; CDR3: CASSIAGGTDEQFF
V: TRBV29-1; length: 15; J: TRBJ2-2; size: NA; D: TRBD1; DNA: TGCAGCGTTATAGGGGGCTTTACGAACACCGGGGAGCTGTTTTTT; CDR3: CSVIGGFTNTGELFF
V: TRBV6-1; length: 13; J: TRBJ2-2; size: NA; D: NA; DNA: TGTGCCAGCAGTGATACAGGGAACGGGGAGCTGTTTTTT; CDR3: CASSDTGNGELFF
V: TRBV27; length: 12; J: TRBJ2-7; size: NA; D: NA; DNA: TGTGCCAGCAGTTCCCCGGGGCTCGAGCAGTACTTC; CDR3: CASSSPGLEQYF
V: TRBV27; length: 13; J: TRBJ2-5; size: NA; D: NA; DNA: TGTGCCAGCAGTTCGAGGGAGGAAGAGACCCAGTACTTC; CDR3: CASSSREEETQYF
V: TRBV5-5; length: 13; J: TRBJ2-7; size: NA; D: NA; DNA: TGTGCCAGCAGCTTGGAACGGGGGTACGAGCAGTACTTC; CDR3: CASSLERGYEQYF
V: TRBV27; length: 13; J: TRBJ1-1; size: NA; D: TRBD1; DNA: TGTGCCAGCAGTTTGGCAGGGGGGACTGAAGCTTTCTTT; CDR3: CASSLAGGTEAFF
V: TRBV28; length: 17; J: TRBJ1-4; size: NA; D: TRBD1; DNA: TGTGCCAGCAGTTTAGGGACAGGGGTTTTGAGCAATGAAAAACTGTTTTTT; CDR3: CASSLGTGVLSNEKLFF
V: TRBV27; length: 16; J: TRBJ1-1; size: NA; D: TRBD1; DNA: TGTGCCAGCAGTTTATCCCCGGGACAGATGAACACTGAAGCTTTCTTT; CDR3: CASSLSPGQMNTEAFF
V: TRBV28; length: 16; J: TRBJ1-5; size: NA; D: NA; DNA: TGTGCCAGCAGGTTTAGGTTGGACGGCCCGTATCAGCCCCAGCATTTT; CDR3: CASRFRLDGPYQPQHF
V: TRBV27; length: 15; J: TRBJ2-7; size: NA; D: NA; DNA: TGTGCCAGCAGTTTATCGGGGCAGGGGTCCTACGAGCAGTACTTC; CDR3: CASSLSGQGSYEQYF
V: TRBV7-2; length: 15; J: TRBJ2-7; size: NA; D: NA; DNA: TGTGCCAGCAGCCCTAGCCCTGACAGTACCTACGAGCAGTACTTC; CDR3: CASSPSPDSTYEQYF
V: TRBV5-4; length: 12; J: TRBJ2-1; size: NA; D: NA; DNA: TGTGCCAGCAGCTTGGGATATCGTGAGCAGTTCTTC; CDR3: CASSLGYREQFF
V: TRBV5-1; length: 14; J: TRBJ1-2; size: NA; D: NA; DNA: TGCGCCAGCAGCTTGGCAGGGACTGGCTATGGCTACACCTTC; CDR3: CASSLAGTGYGYTF
V: TRBV4-3; length: 18; J: TRBJ1-5; size: NA; D: NA; DNA: TGCGCCAGCAGCCAAGATGTGAGGGGCAGCATGCCCTTTCAGCCCCAGCATTTT; CDR3: CASSQDVRGSMPFQPQHF
V: TRBV6-5; length: 13; J: TRBJ1-5; size: NA; D: NA; DNA: TGTGCCAGCAGTCCAGGGGCCCAACAGCCCCAGCATTTT; CDR3: CASSPGAQQPQHF
V: TRBV18; length: 16; J: TRBJ1-1; size: NA; D: NA; DNA: TGTGCCAGCTCACCCCACCCGGCGGCTCGGAACACTGAAGCTTTCTTT; CDR3: CASSPHPAARNTEAFF
V: TRBV7-9; length: 15; J: TRBJ2-3; size: NA; D: NA; DNA: TGTGCCAGCAGCGACTACAATCGCGGCACAGATACGCAGTATTTT; CDR3: CASSDYNRGTDTQYF
V: TRBV15; length: 12; J: TRBJ2-1; size: once; D: NA; DNA: TGTGCCACCAGCAGAGGAACCAATGAGCAGTTCTTC; CDR3: CATSRGTNEQFF